This entry features one T cell receptor beta chain sequence. Original processing notes: Amplification with reference gene primers provided the estimates of nucleated cell counts. Profiled with immunoSEQ multiplex PCR; TCRdb holds only in-frame clones, not every one. V and J calls and clone size are copied from that table; D and trimming were computed from the DNA. The sample contains 150,000 to 200,000 clones, around 85% of which appear only once. This sample is part of a study of blood T cell repertoires in COVID-19. For the study at large: Samples taken during acute and convalescent COVID-19 were collected in the United States, Italy and Spain.

CDR1 SNHLY and CDR2 FYNNEI come from the germline V gene. The CDR3 runs 12 residues. The V segment lost 6 bases and the J segment 15 bases; nucleotides outside the gene matches: 6. The TCR comes from a man between 65 and 80 years old with active or convalescent COVID-19. The sample was peripheral blood. J is TRBJ2-1 and V is TRBV2; 12 bases match TRBD2. CDR3 sequence reads: CASRTLAGGMFF. In nucleotides, the CDR3 is TGTGCCAGCAGGACCCTAGCGGGAGGGATGTTCTTC.